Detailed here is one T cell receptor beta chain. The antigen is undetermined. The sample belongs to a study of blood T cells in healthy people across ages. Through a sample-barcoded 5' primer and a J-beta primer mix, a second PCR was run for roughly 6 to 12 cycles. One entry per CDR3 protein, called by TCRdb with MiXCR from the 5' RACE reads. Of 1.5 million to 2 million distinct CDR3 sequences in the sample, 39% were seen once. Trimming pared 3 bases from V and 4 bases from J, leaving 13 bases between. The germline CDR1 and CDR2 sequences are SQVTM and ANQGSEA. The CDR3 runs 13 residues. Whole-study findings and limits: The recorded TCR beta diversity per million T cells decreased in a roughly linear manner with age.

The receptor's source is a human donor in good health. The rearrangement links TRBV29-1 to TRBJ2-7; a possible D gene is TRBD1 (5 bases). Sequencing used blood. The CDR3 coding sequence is TGCAGCGTTGAGGCAGGGCACGAGTACGAGCAGTACTTC. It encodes CSVEAGHEYEQYF.